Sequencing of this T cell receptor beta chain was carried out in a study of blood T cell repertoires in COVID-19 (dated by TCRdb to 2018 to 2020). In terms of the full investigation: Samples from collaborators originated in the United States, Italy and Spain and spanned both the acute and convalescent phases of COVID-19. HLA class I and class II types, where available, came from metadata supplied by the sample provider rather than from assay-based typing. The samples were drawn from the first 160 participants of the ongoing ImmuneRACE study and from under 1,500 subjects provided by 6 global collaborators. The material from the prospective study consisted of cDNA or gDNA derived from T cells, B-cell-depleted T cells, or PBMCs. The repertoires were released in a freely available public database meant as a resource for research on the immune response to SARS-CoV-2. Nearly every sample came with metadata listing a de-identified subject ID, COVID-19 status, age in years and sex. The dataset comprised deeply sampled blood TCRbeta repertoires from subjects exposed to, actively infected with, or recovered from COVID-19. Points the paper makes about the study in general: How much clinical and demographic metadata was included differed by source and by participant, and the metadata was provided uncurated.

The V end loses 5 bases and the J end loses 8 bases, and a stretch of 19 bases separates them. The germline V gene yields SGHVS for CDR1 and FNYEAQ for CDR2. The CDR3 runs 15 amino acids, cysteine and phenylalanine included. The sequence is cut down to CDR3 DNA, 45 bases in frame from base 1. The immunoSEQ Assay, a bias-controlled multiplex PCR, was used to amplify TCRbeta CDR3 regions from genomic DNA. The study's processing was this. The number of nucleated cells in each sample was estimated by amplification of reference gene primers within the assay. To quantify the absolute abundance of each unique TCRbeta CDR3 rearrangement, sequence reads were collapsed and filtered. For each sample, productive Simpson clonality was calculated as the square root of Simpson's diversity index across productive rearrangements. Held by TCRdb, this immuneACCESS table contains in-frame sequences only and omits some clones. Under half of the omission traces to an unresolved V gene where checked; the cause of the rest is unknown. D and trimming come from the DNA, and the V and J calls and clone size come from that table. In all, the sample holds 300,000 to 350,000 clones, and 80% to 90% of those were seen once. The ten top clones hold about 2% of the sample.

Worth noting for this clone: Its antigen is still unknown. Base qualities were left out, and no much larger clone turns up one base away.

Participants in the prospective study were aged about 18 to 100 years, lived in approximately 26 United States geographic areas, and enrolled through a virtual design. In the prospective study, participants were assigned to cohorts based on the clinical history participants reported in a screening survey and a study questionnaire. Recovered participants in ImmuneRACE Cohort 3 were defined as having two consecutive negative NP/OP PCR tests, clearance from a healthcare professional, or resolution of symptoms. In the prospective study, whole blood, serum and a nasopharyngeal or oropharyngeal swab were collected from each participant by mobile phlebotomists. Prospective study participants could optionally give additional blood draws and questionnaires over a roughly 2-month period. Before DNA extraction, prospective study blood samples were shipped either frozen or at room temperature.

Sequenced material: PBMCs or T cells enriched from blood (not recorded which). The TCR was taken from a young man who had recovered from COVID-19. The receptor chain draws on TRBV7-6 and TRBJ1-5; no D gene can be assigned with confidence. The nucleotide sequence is TGTGCCAGCAGCCCTAGGTGGGGTACTAGTGAGCCCCAGCATTTT. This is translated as CASSPRWGTSEPQHF.